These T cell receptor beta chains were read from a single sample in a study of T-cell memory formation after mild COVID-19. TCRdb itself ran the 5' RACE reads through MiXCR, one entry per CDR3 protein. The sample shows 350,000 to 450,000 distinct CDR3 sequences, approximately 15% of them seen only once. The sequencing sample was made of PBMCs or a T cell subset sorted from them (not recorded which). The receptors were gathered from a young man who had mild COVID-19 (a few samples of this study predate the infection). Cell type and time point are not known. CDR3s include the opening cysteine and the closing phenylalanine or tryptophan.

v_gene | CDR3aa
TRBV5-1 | CASSFIQGASEKLFF
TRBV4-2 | CASSKQPQGNTEAFF
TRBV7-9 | CASSLGDSSQETQYF
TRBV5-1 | CASSLADRSVGYTF
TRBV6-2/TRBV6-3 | CASSYGLAEGYEQYF
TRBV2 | CASSAEWEQYF
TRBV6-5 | CAARGYQETQYF
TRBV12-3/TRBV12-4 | CASSSLRGQNTGELFF
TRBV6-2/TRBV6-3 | CASSQGAFF
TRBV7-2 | CASSAGRRYGYTF
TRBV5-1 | CASSLVAVDYGYTF
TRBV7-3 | CASTPRDQGAAGNTIYF
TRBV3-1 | CASSPGQPGQPQHF
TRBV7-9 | CASSAPSAGANVLTF
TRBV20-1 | CSARAAEETQYF
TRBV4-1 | CASSGKASGANVLTF
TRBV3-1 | CASSQGTGGEQYF
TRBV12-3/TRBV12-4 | CASSKGQAYGYTF
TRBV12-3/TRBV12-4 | CASSFLYNSPLHF
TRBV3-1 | CASSPNTGGAAKNIQYF
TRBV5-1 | CASSLGSNPEAFF
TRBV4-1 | CASSQTGGRETQYF
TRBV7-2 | CASSLAILGIGTQYF
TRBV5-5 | CASSLAGQVNTGELFF
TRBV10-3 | CATVGNLQQPQHF
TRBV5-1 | CASSLNRGRNTGELFF
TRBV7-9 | CASSLARSAPNTEAFF
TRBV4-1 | CASSPLPGKETQYF
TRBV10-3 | CAISSGLAGGPDTQYF
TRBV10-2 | CASSVKGTSGVYNEQFF
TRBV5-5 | CASSSGRAGGFGTGELFF
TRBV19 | CASSLSGGDYNEQFF
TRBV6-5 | CASSRTGDEQFF
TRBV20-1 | CSARDPNGFPYEQYF
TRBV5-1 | CASSLGSGDNTEAFF